This T cell receptor beta chain appears in the sequencing data of a study of OX40 agonist ivuxolimab in advanced cancers. A word on this clone: As yet, its antigen is unknown. Germline is not matched at one junction end, which may reflect a read error.

Study results and limitations: CD8+ T cells (on average) carried more expanded clones than CD4+ T cells. Normalized T-cell clonal expansion was also low in a subset of nonresponders.

Here immunoSEQ multiplex PCR was the method, and the copy in TCRdb shows in-frame clones only, minus some. The top ten hold 5.5% to 6% of the sample, which has approximately 70,000 clones, approximately 80% seen once. This sample comprised CD4+ or CD8+ T cells sorted from blood, obtained in a trial of the OX40 agonist ivuxolimab. This sequence originates from an adult with an advanced solid tumor such as melanoma, head and neck, liver or kidney cancer.

CDR3 bases: TGTGCCAGCAGCTTTCGACAGGGGGGGTCGCTACTCTTC. It encodes CASSFRQGGSLLF. The chain joins TRBV11-2 to TRBJ2-1; 9 bases map to TRBD1. This CDR3 comprises 13 residues. Germline lookup yields CDR1 SGHAT and CDR2 FQNNGV.